This entry concerns a single T cell receptor beta chain. Original processing notes: Reference gene primer amplification yielded estimated nucleated cell counts. Clones were read by immunoSEQ multiplex PCR, and TCRdb kept only the in-frame ones, dropping some. The DNA was the basis for D and trimming; V, J and clone size are from that table. The sample has fewer than 110,000 clones; 70% to 90% are singletons. This sample stems from a study of blood T cell repertoires in COVID-19. Whole-study context: Samples representing acute and convalescent COVID-19 were sourced from the United States, Italy and Spain. PBMCs, B-cell-depleted T cells, or T cells were the source of the cDNA or gDNA that made up the material.

The receptor was isolated from a man aged 50 or older in a cohort sampled during active COVID-19. Sequences were obtained from peripheral blood.

The CDR3 loop is CASSLAAGGTTDTQYF. The DNA of the CDR3 is TGCGCCAGCAGCTTGGCAGCGGGGGGGACCACAGATACGCAGTATTTT. The chain links TRBV5-1 to TRBJ2-3; TRBD2 aligns across 10 bases. Germline CDR1 SGHRS, CDR2 YFSETQ. V lost 0 bases to trimming and J lost 2 bases; unmatched junction nucleotides: 3. The CDR3 is made up of 16 amino acids.